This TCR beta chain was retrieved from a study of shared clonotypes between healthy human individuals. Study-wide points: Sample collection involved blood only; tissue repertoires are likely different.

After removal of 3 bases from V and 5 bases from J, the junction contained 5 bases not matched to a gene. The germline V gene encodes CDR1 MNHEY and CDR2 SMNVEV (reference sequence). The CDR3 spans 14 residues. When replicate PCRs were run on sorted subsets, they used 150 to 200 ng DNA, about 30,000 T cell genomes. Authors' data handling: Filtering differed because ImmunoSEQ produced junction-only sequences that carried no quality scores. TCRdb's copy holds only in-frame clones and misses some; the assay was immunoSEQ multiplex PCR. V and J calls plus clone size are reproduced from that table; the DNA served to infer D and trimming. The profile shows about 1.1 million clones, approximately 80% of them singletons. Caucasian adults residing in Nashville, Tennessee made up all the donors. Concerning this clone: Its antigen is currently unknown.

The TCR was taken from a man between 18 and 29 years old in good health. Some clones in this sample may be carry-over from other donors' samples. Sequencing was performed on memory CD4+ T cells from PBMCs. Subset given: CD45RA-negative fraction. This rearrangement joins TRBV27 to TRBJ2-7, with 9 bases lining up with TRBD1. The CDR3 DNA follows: TGTGCCAGCAGTTTTTGGGACAGGGTGAACGAGCAGTACTTC. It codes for CASSFWDRVNEQYF.